This T cell receptor beta chain was found in a study of T cells after posttransplantation cyclophosphamide. CDR3 length: 13 amino acids. Germline V gene lookup returns CDR1 WSHSY and CDR2 SAAADI. Trimming stripped 4 bases from V and 4 bases from J, with 8 bases between. In this sample, this clone turned up many times. The protocol was immunoSEQ multiplex PCR, while the TCRdb copy is restricted to in-frame clones and leaves out a portion. This sample has 25,000 to 35,000 clones, each found more than once. The sequence derives from a young woman in good health and a related stem cell transplant donor. V gene TRBV10-2 combines with J gene TRBJ1-5; no clear D gene. Input material: PBMCs. As DNA, the CDR3 is TGCGCCAGCAGTGGGCCAGATAATCAGCCCCAGCATTTT. As protein: CASSGPDNQPQHF.